Included here is one T cell receptor beta chain sequence, with context. The germline CDR1 and CDR2 sequences are SGHRS and YFSETQ. Trimming cost V 3 bases and J 6 bases; bases outside gene matches: 2. This CDR3 comprises 13 residues. This sample was included in a study of Ad26.COV2.S vaccination and SARS-CoV-2 variants. Generated by immunoSEQ multiplex PCR, the TCRdb table keeps only in-frame clones and is missing some. The sample comprises roughly 100,000 clones, around three quarters of which are singletons, and roughly 17% rests with the top ten. This clonotype was obtained from a human donor who had recovered from COVID-19. The sample here was peripheral blood, taken after recovery from COVID-19. The chain is built from TRBV5-1 and TRBJ2-3, with TRBD1 matching over 9 bases. CDR3 DNA sequence: TGCGCCAGCAGCTGGACAGGGGCTGATACGCAGTATTTT. It translates to CASSWTGADTQYF.